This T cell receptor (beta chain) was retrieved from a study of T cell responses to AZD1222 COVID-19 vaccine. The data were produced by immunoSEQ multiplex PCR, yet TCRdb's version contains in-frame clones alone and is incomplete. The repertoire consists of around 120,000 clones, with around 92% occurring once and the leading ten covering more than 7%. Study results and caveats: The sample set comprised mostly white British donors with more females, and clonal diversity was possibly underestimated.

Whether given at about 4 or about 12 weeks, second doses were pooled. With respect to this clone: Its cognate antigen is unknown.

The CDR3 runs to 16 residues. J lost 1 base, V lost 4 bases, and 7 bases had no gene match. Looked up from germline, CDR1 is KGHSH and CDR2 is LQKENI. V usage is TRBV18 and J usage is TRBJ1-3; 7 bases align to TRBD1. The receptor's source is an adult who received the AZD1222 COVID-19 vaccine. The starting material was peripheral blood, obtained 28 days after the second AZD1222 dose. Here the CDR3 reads CASSQLQGFSGNTIYF. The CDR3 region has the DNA TGTGCCAGCTCACAGCTACAGGGGTTTTCTGGAAACACCATATATTTT.